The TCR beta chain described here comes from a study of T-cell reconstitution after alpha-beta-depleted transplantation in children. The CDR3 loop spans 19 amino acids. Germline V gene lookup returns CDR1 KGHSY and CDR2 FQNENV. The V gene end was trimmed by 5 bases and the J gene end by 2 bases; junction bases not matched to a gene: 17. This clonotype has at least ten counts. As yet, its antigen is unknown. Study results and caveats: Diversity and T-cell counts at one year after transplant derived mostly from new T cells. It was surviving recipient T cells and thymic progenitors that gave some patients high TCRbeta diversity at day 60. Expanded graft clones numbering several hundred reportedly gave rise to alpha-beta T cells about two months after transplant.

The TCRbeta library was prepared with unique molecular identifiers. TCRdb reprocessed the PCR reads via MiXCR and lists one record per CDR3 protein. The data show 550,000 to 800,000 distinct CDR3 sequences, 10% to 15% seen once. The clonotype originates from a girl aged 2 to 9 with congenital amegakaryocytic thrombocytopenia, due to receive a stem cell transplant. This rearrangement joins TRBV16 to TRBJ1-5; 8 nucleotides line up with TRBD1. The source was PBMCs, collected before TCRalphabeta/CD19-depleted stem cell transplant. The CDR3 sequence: CASSTWDRKGYNGNQPQHF. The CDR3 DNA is TGTGCCAGCAGCACTTGGGACAGGAAAGGCTATAACGGCAATCAGCCCCAGCATTTT.